The 22 T cell receptor beta chains given below trace back to one sample, sequenced in a study of blood T cells in healthy people across ages. The authors ran a second PCR of about 6 to 11 cycles using a sample-barcoded 5' primer and a J-beta primer mix. MiXCR, applied by TCRdb to the 5' RACE reads, yields one record per CDR3 protein. The data contain some 1,500,000 distinct CDR3 sequences, approximately 43% of them singletons. The sequenced sample was blood. The receptor set was obtained from a young woman in good health.

The chain joins TRBV12-3 or TRBV12-4 to TRBJ2-5, with D perhaps TRBD2 (6 bases). The V end lost 4 bases, the J end lost 11 bases, and 14 bases lay between the germline ends. CDR3 length: 12 amino acids. The CDR3, as DNA: TGTGCCAGCAGTTCCCCGGGGAGGACGCAGTACTTC. Translated, it gives CASSSPGRTQYF.

The chain couples TRBV7-2 to TRBJ1-1; the match to TRBD1 covers 8 bases. The junction had 12 bases not matched to a gene; V was cut back by 9 bases and J by 0 bases. The CDR3 length is 16 residues. CDR1 is SGHTA, CDR2 FQGNSA, per germline. CDR3 in amino acids: CARGTGIQSMNTEAFF. The DNA of the CDR3 is TGTGCCAGGGGGACAGGAATCCAATCAATGAACACTGAAGCTTTCTTT.

The chain employs TRBV9 and TRBJ2-5; D gene ambiguous. The V gene's germline CDR1 is SGDLS and CDR2 YYNGEE. Trimming removed 3 bases from V and 3 bases from J, with 18 bases in between. This CDR3 is 16 amino acids long. The chain's CDR3 is CASSANPGSVEETQYF. In DNA, the CDR3 is TGTGCCAGCAGCGCGAACCCAGGATCGGTTGAAGAGACCCAGTACTTC.

The chain links TRBV20-1 to TRBJ1-1, with 8 nucleotides matching TRBD1. CDR1 is DFQATT and CDR2 is SNEGSKA in the germline V gene (reference sequence). V lost 6 bases to trimming and J lost 4 bases; unmatched junction nucleotides: 16. The CDR3 is 16 amino acids. CDR3 sequence: CSATPWAGGQGTEAFF. CDR3 in DNA: TGCAGTGCCACCCCCTGGGCGGGTGGACAGGGCACTGAAGCTTTCTTT.

The rearrangement links TRBV20-1 to TRBJ1-2; TRBD1 aligns across 9 bases. Trimming at V came to 1 base and at J to 8 bases, leaving 17 bases not matched to a gene. This CDR3 contains 17 residues. Germline assignment: CDR1 DFQATT and CDR2 SNEGSKA (reference sequence). The CDR3 DNA reads TGCAGTGCTAGAGCCACATCGGTGGACAGGGGCCGGAGAGGCTACACCTTC. It specifies CSARATSVDRGRRGYTF.

The V gene is TRBV9, the J gene TRBJ1-5; no clear D gene. The CDR3 covers 15 residues. The germline gives CDR1 SGDLS, CDR2 YYNGEE. V dropped 0 bases and J dropped 2 bases, with 9 bases sitting between them. CDR3 sequence reads: CASSVGAGGNQPQHF. The CDR3 DNA sequence: TGTGCCAGCAGCGTAGGGGCTGGAGGCAATCAGCCCCAGCATTTT.

In this sample, this clonotype turned up a few times. This chain links TRBV20-1 with TRBJ1-2; a possible D gene is TRBD1 (5 bases). Germline CDR1 and CDR2: DFQATT and SNEGSKA (reference sequence). The CDR3 runs 14 residues. V lost 2 bases and J 2 bases, leaving 12 bases between the germline ends. CDR3 DNA: TGCAGTGCTAGAACGACAGTCTCCAACTATGGCTACACCTTC. Translation gives CSARTTVSNYGYTF.

The V call is TRBV7-8, the J call TRBJ2-3, with 10 bases that match TRBD2. J lost 3 bases, V lost 2 bases, and 5 bases had no gene match. There are 16 residues in the CDR3. CDR1 and CDR2 (germline): SGHVS, FQNEAQ. As DNA, the CDR3 is TGTGCCAGCAGCTTATCCTCAGCGGGAGGGACAGATACGCAGTATTTT. Translation gives CASSLSSAGGTDTQYF. The whole variable domain, filled in from reference TRBV7-8 and TRBJ2-3, reads GAGVSQSPRYKVAKRGQDVALRCDPISGHVSLFWYQQALGQGPEFLTYFQNEAQLDKSGLPSDRFFAERPEGSVSTLKIQRTQQEDSAVYLCASSLSSAGGTDTQYFGPGTRLTVL.

Note on this clonotype: A much larger clone is a single base away; this may be a read error. J is TRBJ2-1 and V is TRBV29-1; D is possibly TRBD1 or TRBD2 (5 bases each). Looked up from germline, CDR1 is SQVTM and CDR2 is ANQGSEA. The CDR3 is made up of 14 amino acids. CDR3 bases: TGCAGCGCTGAACACGGGACCTCGCGGAATGAGCAGTTCTTC. It is translated as CSAEHGTSRNEQFF.

This clonotype was detected many times. The gene calls are TRBV12-3 or TRBV12-4 and TRBJ2-1; TRBD2 matches at 9 bases. CDR3 size: 13 residues. Trimming at V came to 6 bases and at J to 4 bases, leaving 1 base not matched to a gene. CDR3 region: CASRLAGYNEQFF. The CDR3 DNA sequence: TGTGCCAGCAGGCTAGCGGGGTACAATGAGCAGTTCTTC.

The J gene is TRBJ1-2, the V gene TRBV15; a possible D gene is TRBD1 (5 bases). The CDR3 length is 16 residues. Germline lookup yields CDR1 LNHNV and CDR2 YYDKDF (reference sequence). The V end was cut by 0 bases, the J end by 0 bases, with 11 bases between. As DNA, the CDR3 is TGTGCCACCAGCAGAGAAGGTTGGGGGGCTAACTATGGCTACACCTTC. Translation gives CATSREGWGANYGYTF.

The chain combines TRBV20-1 with TRBJ1-6, with D possibly being TRBD1 (6 bases). The CDR3 extends over 15 amino acids. Germline assignment: CDR1 DFQATT and CDR2 SNEGSKA (reference sequence). V was trimmed by 3 bases and J by 6 bases, leaving 15 bases between them. The CDR3 here is CSASPPNRVNSPLHF. In nucleotides, the CDR3 is TGCAGTGCTAGTCCCCCTAACAGGGTTAATTCACCCCTCCACTTT.

The V gene is TRBV10-3, the J gene TRBJ2-3, with TRBD2 matching 8 bases. This CDR3 is 14 amino acids long. CDR1 is ENHRY, CDR2 SYGVKD, per germline. V lost 4 bases, J lost 2 bases, and 2 bases stayed unmatched. The CDR3 DNA reads TGTGCCATCAGTGGGACTAGCCCCACAGATACGCAGTATTTT. Residues: CAISGTSPTDTQYF.

This clonotype was counted between two and nine times. This chain connects TRBV20-1 to TRBJ1-5; D gene ambiguous. The CDR3 runs to 16 residues. The V end lost 2 bases, the J end lost 2 bases, and 16 bases lay between the germline ends. Germline V gives CDR1 DFQATT, CDR2 SNEGSKA (reference sequence). The chain's CDR3 is CSARKLKGSGNQPQHF. The CDR3 region has the DNA TGCAGTGCTAGAAAACTTAAGGGCTCGGGCAATCAGCCCCAGCATTTT.

J is TRBJ2-1 and V is TRBV5-1, with D unclear. This CDR3 is 15 amino acids long. Germline V lookup: CDR1 SGHRS, CDR2 YFSETQ. Between the trimmed V and J ends, which lost 2 bases and 3 bases, there was a span of 12 bases. CDR3 nucleotide sequence: TGCGCCAGCAGCTTACAACAAAGCCTCTACAATGAGCAGTTCTTC. Translation gives CASSLQQSLYNEQFF.

The V and J genes are TRBV11-2 and TRBJ1-6, with 8 nucleotides matching TRBD1. Looked up from germline, CDR1 is SGHAT and CDR2 is FQNNGV. Trimming at V came to 4 bases and at J to 8 bases, leaving 7 bases not matched to a gene. This CDR3 is built from 15 residues. CDR3: CASSSQGGRYSPLHF. In DNA form, the CDR3 reads TGTGCCAGCAGCTCACAGGGGGGACGGTATTCACCCCTCCACTTT.

This clonotype was counted between two and nine times. The gene calls are TRBV2 and TRBJ1-6, with 9 positions matching TRBD1. The CDR3 sequence is 15 residues long. V was clipped by 7 bases and J by 7 bases; unmatched bases: 8. Germline CDR1 SNHLY, CDR2 FYNNEI. CDR3 in amino acids: CASTPGDRENSPLHF. CDR3 nucleotide sequence: TGTGCCAGCACCCCCGGGGACAGGGAAAATTCACCCCTCCACTTT.

This clonotype was seen once. V and J are TRBV18 and TRBJ2-1; D gene uncertain. The CDR3 loop spans 13 amino acids. Per the germline V gene, CDR1 is KGHSH and CDR2 is LQKENI. V lost 4 bases to trimming and J lost 10 bases, with 14 bases between them. This CDR3 reads CASSQPNEEEQFF. For the CDR3, the DNA is TGTGCCAGCTCACAGCCGAACGAGGAGGAGCAGTTCTTC. The full variable domain, with the rest looked up from reference TRBV18 and TRBJ2-1, is NAGVMQNPRHLVRRRGQEARLRCSPMKGHSHVYWYRQLPEEGLKFMVYLQKENIIDESGMPKERFSAEFPKEGPSILRIQQVVRGDSAAYFCASSQPNEEEQFFGPGTRLTVL.

V and J are TRBV19 and TRBJ1-5, with D perhaps matching TRBD1 (6 bases). The length of the CDR3 is 14 residues. Looked up from germline, CDR1 is LNHDA and CDR2 is SQIVND (reference sequence). Deletions cut 3 bases from V and 5 bases from J, with 11 bases between. CDR3 sequence (DNA): TGTGCCAGTAGTATCGGGGGGCGTTATCAGCCCCAGCATTTT. Translation gives CASSIGGRYQPQHF.

This clonotype appeared once. The chain employs TRBV4-3 and TRBJ1-1; no firm D call. CDR3 length equals 16 residues. Germline V lookup: CDR1 LGHNA, CDR2 YSLEER. V gave up 0 bases and J gave up 0 bases, with 11 bases separating them. CDR3: CASSQDRGRMNTEAFF. The DNA for the CDR3 is TGCGCCAGCAGCCAAGATAGAGGCCGTATGAACACTGAAGCTTTCTTT.

Comments on this clonotype: Germline and junction disagree at one end, which may indicate a read error. The V call is TRBV14, the J call TRBJ2-3, with 8 positions matching TRBD1. CDR3 length: 16 amino acids. Per germline, CDR1 SGHDN and CDR2 FVKESK. CDR3 loop: CARSQNAGGGTDTQYF. As DNA, the CDR3 is TGTGCCCGCAGCCAAAACGCAGGGGGCGGGACAGATACGCAGTATTTT.

This clonotype was recorded a few times. V and J are TRBV29-1 and TRBJ2-7; either TRBD1 or TRBD2 may supply D (5 bases each). The CDR3 contains 14 residues. The germline CDR1 and CDR2 sequences are SQVTM and ANQGSEA. V was cut by 7 bases and J by 1 base, with 17 bases left in between. The CDR3 coding sequence is TGCAGCGCACGAGGGACCGGCTGGTCCTACGAGCAGTACTTC. Amino acid sequence: CSARGTGWSYEQYF.